The clone carrying this TCR beta chain was observed a handful of times. Antigen: not known. The sample holds other DNA sequences that translate to the same CDR3. Methods used by the authors: Clinicopathological groups differed in CDR3, with these differences serving to build a distant-metastasis classifier for papillary thyroid cancer. TCRdb re-analyzed the PCR reads through MiXCR. The V and J calls and clone size are TCRdb's, not the authors'. The sample includes roughly 14,000 clones, 20% to 30% of them seen just once. The data belong to a study of metastatic and nonmetastatic thyroid tumors. Study summary: Repertoire comparison spanned blood and tumor or nodule tissue of malignant and benign thyroid patients.

Points from the study as a whole: TCR beta diversity was reportedly significantly higher in malignant thyroid tumors than benign nodules, in blood and tumor.

Each patient came to thyroid surgery without any prior treatment (of any kind). V was shortened by 1 base and J by 4 bases, with 13 bases between the two germline ends. CDR3 length: 15 amino acids. The chain uses TRBV12-3 or TRBV12-4 and TRBJ2-5, with unresolved D. This receptor was identified in a female donor with papillary thyroid cancer or a benign thyroid nodule (not recorded which). Some clones in this sample may be carry-over from other donors' samples. The sample was blood. The CDR3 bases are TGTGCCAGCAGTTTAGACCCTGGCGCAGGAGAGACCCAGTACTTC. Encoded protein: CASSLDPGAGETQYF.